One and the same sample provided the 24 T cell receptor beta chains below, sequenced in a study of cytomegalovirus exposure and HLA in healthy donors. With 60 Vbeta and 13 Jbeta primers, the PCR was carried out. Profiled with immunoSEQ multiplex PCR; TCRdb holds only in-frame clones, not every one. The profile shows 150,000 to 190,000 clones, less than 85% of them singletons. The sample was PBMCs. The receptors here all came from a woman in her forties or fifties in good health and CMV-seropositive.

The DNA for the CDR3 is TGCGCCAGCAGTCAATCCGGCCAAGGGGAAGGCCCCGGGGAGCTGTTTTTT. Its translation is CASSQSGQGEGPGELFF. The genes are TRBV23-1 and TRBJ2-2; the D gene is possibly TRBD1 (5 bases). TRBV23-1 is identified as an open reading frame with a role that is uncertain. With 0 bases removed from V and 6 bases from J, the gap between germline ends came to 17 bases. The CDR3 consists of 17 residues.

J is TRBJ2-7 and V is TRBV27; no clear D. The length of the CDR3 is 15 residues. In germline, CDR1 is MNHEY, CDR2 SMNVEV (reference sequence). Between the trimmed V and J ends, which lost 5 bases and 4 bases, there was a span of 18 bases. CDR3 in DNA: TGTGCCAGCAGTCCGTACCCCGTTGGGCTATACGAGCAGTACTTC. Protein product: CASSPYPVGLYEQYF.

This clone was detected only once. J is TRBJ2-3 and V is TRBV9; 9 bases agree with TRBD2. The CDR3 has 16 residues. The trim removed 0 bases at V and 6 bases at J, leaving 8 bases unmatched. Germline V CDR1 and CDR2: SGDLS, YYNGEE. The CDR3, as DNA: TGTGCCAGCAGCGTAGTGGGCGGGGGGGCCACTGATACGCAGTATTTT. Translated, it gives CASSVVGGGATDTQYF. Filled out from reference TRBV9 and TRBJ2-3, the complete variable domain reads DSGVTQTPKHLITATGQRVTLRCSPRSGDLSVYWYQQSLDQGLQFLIQYYNGEERAKGNILERFSAQQFPDLHSELNLSSLELGDSALYFCASSVVGGGATDTQYFGPGTRLTVL.

This sequence joins TRBV9 and TRBJ1-2, with a tentative D call TRBD1 (5 bases). Germline loops: CDR1 SGDLS, CDR2 YYNGEE. Deletions cut 1 base from V and 8 bases from J, with 12 bases between. The CDR3 totals 13 residues. CDR3 region: CASSVLAGSGYTF. Here the CDR3 DNA reads TGTGCCAGCAGCGTATTGGCAGGGTCAGGCTACACCTTC.

As regards this clone: Different DNA sequences within this sample yield the same CDR3. The CDR3 loop reads CASSLEGAGGSYEQYF. CDR3 DNA sequence: TGCGCCAGCAGCTTGGAGGGGGCGGGGGGCTCCTACGAGCAGTACTTC. The chain joins TRBV5-1 to TRBJ2-7; D perhaps matches TRBD2 (8 bases). There are 16 residues in the CDR3. Germline-derived CDR1 and CDR2 are SGHRS and YFSETQ. V was clipped by 0 bases and J by 0 bases, with 13 bases between them. Looking up the rest from reference TRBV5-1 and TRBJ2-7 gives the full variable domain: KAGVTQTPRYLIKTRGQQVTLSCSPISGHRSVSWYQQTPGQGLQFLFEYFSETQRNKGNFPGRFSGRQFSNSRSEMNVSTLELGDSALYLCASSLEGAGGSYEQYFGPGTRLTVT.

The chain carries TRBV4-1 and TRBJ2-1, with D hard to call. With 0 bases removed from V and 5 bases from J, the gap between germline ends came to 11 bases. Germline lookup yields CDR1 MGHRA and CDR2 YSYEKL. The CDR3 spans 15 residues. The CDR3 DNA is TGCGCCAGCAGCCAAGACTTGAACGCGAACAATGAGCAGTTCTTC. Protein: CASSQDLNANNEQFF.

V usage is TRBV6-6 and J usage is TRBJ1-2, with 9 nucleotides matching TRBD1. The V gene end was trimmed by 7 bases and the J gene end by 6 bases; junction bases not matched to a gene: 9. The germline V gene encodes CDR1 MNHNY and CDR2 SVGAGI (reference sequence). The CDR3 sequence is 14 residues long. CDR3 nucleotides: TGTGCCAGCACTCCACAGGGGGCGTTTGATGGCTACACCTTC. This sequence encodes CASTPQGAFDGYTF.

The chain couples TRBV6-1 to TRBJ1-6; possibly TRBD1 for D (6 bases). The CDR3 sequence is 14 residues long. Germline CDR1 reads MNHNS; CDR2 reads SASEGT. V was clipped by 4 bases and J by 7 bases, with 11 bases between them. CDR3 DNA sequence: TGTGCCAGCAGTGCCTCGGGGGGCAATTCACCCCTCCACTTT. This sequence encodes CASSASGGNSPLHF.

This sequence joins TRBV2 and TRBJ1-2, with D possibly matching TRBD1 (5 bases). V dropped 1 base and J dropped 5 bases, with 14 bases sitting between them. There are 15 residues in the CDR3. Looked up from germline, CDR1 is SNHLY and CDR2 is FYNNEI. CDR3 sequence reads: CASSEGQNHFYGYTF. The DNA for the CDR3 is TGTGCCAGCAGTGAAGGACAGAACCACTTTTATGGCTACACCTTC. Supplemented by reference TRBV2 and TRBJ1-2, the full variable domain reads EPEVTQTPSHQVTQMGQEVILRCVPISNHLYFYWYRQILGQKVEFLVSFYNNEISEKSEIFDDQFSVERPDGSNFTLKIRSTKLEDSAMYFCASSEGQNHFYGYTFGSGTRLTVV.

The chain carries TRBV7-9 and TRBJ2-7; maybe TRBD2 (5 bases). The V end lost 6 bases, the J end lost 7 bases, and 13 bases lay between the germline ends. This CDR3 contains 12 residues. CDR1 is SEHNR and CDR2 is FQNEAQ in the germline V gene (reference sequence). DNA of the CDR3: TGTGCCAGCAGTTCTAGACCGGGGGAGCAGTACTTC. This sequence encodes CASSSRPGEQYF.

V is TRBV9 and J is TRBJ2-7; the match to TRBD2 covers 9 bases. The V gene end was trimmed by 2 bases and the J gene end by 1 base; junction bases not matched to a gene: 1. This CDR3 is 14 amino acids long. The germline V gene has CDR1 SGDLS and CDR2 YYNGEE. The CDR3 nucleotides are TGTGCCAGCAGCGTTAGCGGGGGTTCCTACGAGCAGTACTTC. Protein sequence: CASSVSGGSYEQYF. The full variable domain, completed using reference TRBV9 and TRBJ2-7, is DSGVTQTPKHLITATGQRVTLRCSPRSGDLSVYWYQQSLDQGLQFLIQYYNGEERAKGNILERFSAQQFPDLHSELNLSSLELGDSALYFCASSVSGGSYEQYFGPGTRLTVT.

This clone came up a few times. The J gene is TRBJ2-7, the V gene TRBV9, with D possibly being TRBD1 (6 bases). This CDR3 has 14 residues. Germline loops: CDR1 SGDLS, CDR2 YYNGEE. Trimming removed 2 bases at V and 0 bases at J, with 9 bases between. The CDR3 nucleotides read TGTGCCAGCAGCGTCTTGGACAGCTCCTACGAGCAGTACTTC. This translates into CASSVLDSSYEQYF. The full variable domain, rest sourced from reference TRBV9 and TRBJ2-7, is DSGVTQTPKHLITATGQRVTLRCSPRSGDLSVYWYQQSLDQGLQFLIQYYNGEERAKGNILERFSAQQFPDLHSELNLSSLELGDSALYFCASSVLDSSYEQYFGPGTRLTVT.

The chain uses TRBV5-6 and TRBJ2-2, with 8 bases identical to TRBD2. The CDR3 has 16 residues. Losses at the gene ends were 1 base for V and 4 bases for J; bases not matched to a gene: 6. In germline, CDR1 is SGHDT, CDR2 YYEEEE. CDR3: CASSLSRLAGTGELFF. The CDR3 coding sequence is TGTGCCAGCAGCTTGAGTCGGCTAGCGGGCACCGGGGAGCTGTTTTTT.

The rearrangement uses TRBV7-8 and TRBJ2-5, with 10 bases matching TRBD1. Germline values: CDR1 SGHVS, CDR2 FQNEAQ. J gave up 9 bases and V 1 base, and 11 bases lay outside the gene matches. The CDR3 length is 16 residues. CDR3 amino acids: CASSLGSGQGPGAQYF. DNA of the CDR3: TGTGCCAGCAGCTTAGGTTCGGGACAGGGGCCCGGGGCCCAGTACTTC.

The V and J genes are TRBV6-6 and TRBJ1-1; no clear D. Germline-derived CDR1 and CDR2 are MNHNY and SVGAGI (reference sequence). This CDR3 region has 14 residues. V was cut by 7 bases and J by 3 bases, with 15 bases left in between. Here the CDR3 reads CASTLGIQDTEAFF. The DNA of the CDR3 is TGTGCCAGCACCCTTGGAATCCAGGACACTGAAGCTTTCTTT.

This rearrangement joins TRBV9 to TRBJ1-5; TRBD1 aligns across 10 bases. Trimming cost V 3 bases and J 5 bases; bases outside gene matches: 5. CDR1 and CDR2 (germline): SGDLS, YYNGEE. CDR3 length: 15 amino acids. CDR3 bases: TGTGCCAGCAGCGCGACAGGGGGCCAGCATCAGCCCCAGCATTTT. It encodes CASSATGGQHQPQHF. Combining the CDR3 with reference TRBV9 and TRBJ1-5 gives the whole variable domain DSGVTQTPKHLITATGQRVTLRCSPRSGDLSVYWYQQSLDQGLQFLIQYYNGEERAKGNILERFSAQQFPDLHSELNLSSLELGDSALYFCASSATGGQHQPQHFGDGTRLSIL.

The rearrangement uses TRBV10-2 and TRBJ1-6; weak D call: TRBD1 (6 bases). Germline V gene lookup returns CDR1 WSHSY and CDR2 SAAADI. This CDR3 is 14 amino acids long. V lost 0 bases, J lost 6 bases, and 6 bases lay in between. The CDR3 loop is CASSESGGNSPLHF. The CDR3 region has the DNA TGCGCCAGCAGTGAGTCAGGGGGTAATTCACCCCTCCACTTT.

The CDR3 loop reads CASSEATISYEQYF. In DNA, the CDR3 is TGTGCCAGCAGCGAGGCTACGATCTCCTACGAGCAGTACTTC. This chain joins TRBV13 and TRBJ2-7; no clear D. V lost 5 bases, J lost 0 bases, and 11 bases lay in between. CDR1 is PRHDT and CDR2 is FYEKMQ in the germline V gene (reference sequence). CDR3 length: 14 amino acids.

This sequence joins TRBV14 and TRBJ2-7; 11 bases agree with TRBD1. J was trimmed by 5 bases and V by 2 bases; bases with no gene match: 11. The CDR3 spans 17 residues. CDR1 and CDR2 (germline): SGHDN, FVKESK. The CDR3 sequence is CASSQRGQGAHLDEQYF. The DNA for the CDR3 is TGTGCCAGCAGCCAAAGAGGACAGGGGGCGCATCTGGACGAGCAGTACTTC.

The chain recombines TRBV6-1 with TRBJ2-5; perhaps TRBD2 as D (5 bases). The germline CDR1 and CDR2 sequences are MNHNS and SASEGT. CDR3 length: 15 amino acids. Trimming cost V 7 bases and J 4 bases, with 19 bases left between them. The CDR3 nucleotides are TGTGCCAGCATGTTCCAGACCATCGCGGGAGAGACCCAGTACTTC. This translates into CASMFQTIAGETQYF.

About this clone: A junction end diverges from the germline sequence, so it may reflect a read error. The CDR3 DNA follows: TGTTCCAGCAGCATTGGACAGACCCCTAACACTGAAGCTTTCTTT. This codes for CSSSIGQTPNTEAFF. J is TRBJ1-1 and V is TRBV7-9, with D possibly TRBD1 on 6 matching bases. The CDR3 loop spans 15 amino acids. The germline V gene has CDR1 SEHNR and CDR2 FQNEAQ (reference sequence).

This chain uses TRBV30 with TRBJ2-7, with 7 bases identical to TRBD1. Germline V lookup: CDR1 GTSNPN, CDR2 SVGIG (reference sequence). The CDR3 runs to 15 residues. V lost 3 bases, J lost 3 bases, and 11 bases stayed unmatched. The CDR3 region has the DNA TGTGCCTGGAGGGCCTCGGGACAGAAAAACTACGAGCAGTACTTC. Amino acids: CAWRASGQKNYEQYF.

This CDR3 reads CASSLYLAGGTDTQYF. CDR3 DNA sequence: TGTGCCAGCAGTTTATACCTAGCGGGGGGCACAGATACGCAGTATTTT. The chain combines TRBV27 with TRBJ2-3; 10 bases match TRBD2. The CDR3 totals 16 residues. Unmatched junction bases numbered 2, after V lost 1 base and J lost 1 base. Germline V CDR1 and CDR2: MNHEY, SMNVEV (reference sequence).

The V gene is TRBV9, the J gene TRBJ1-1, with a tentative D call TRBD1 (6 bases). The CDR3 loop spans 15 amino acids. V shed 0 bases and J shed 0 bases, with 9 bases lying between them. Germline CDR1 reads SGDLS; CDR2 reads YYNGEE. Here the CDR3 DNA reads TGTGCCAGCAGCGTAGTGGGGGCTATGAACACTGAAGCTTTCTTT. It yields the protein CASSVVGAMNTEAFF.